This T cell receptor (beta chain) is from a study of cytomegalovirus exposure and HLA in healthy donors. The CDR3 is 17 amino acids. Trimming shortened V by 4 bases and J by 1 base, and 17 bases separated the two germline ends. Per the germline V gene, CDR1 is SGHTA and CDR2 is FQGNSA. It was with 60 Vbeta and 13 Jbeta primers that the PCR ran. TCRdb's table, derived via immunoSEQ multiplex PCR, lists solely in-frame clones and lacks some. In the table there are 120,000 or so clones, about three quarters of which are singletons. The TCR originated in a woman aged 55-70 years in good health and CMV-seropositive. V gene TRBV7-2 combines with J gene TRBJ1-3; D possibly corresponds to TRBD1 (5 bases). Input material: PBMCs. CDR3 sequence (DNA): TGTGCCAGCAGCTCGATAGGTGGGGCCCTTTCTGGAAACACCATATATTTT. It yields the protein CASSSIGGALSGNTIYF.